The 23 T cell receptor beta chains below all came from one sample that was sequenced in a study of human T cells and chemical hapten exposure. As to time point: pre-sensitization, week 0. The treatment here: therapeutic diphenylcyclopropenone sensitization with weekly scalp DPC. TCRdb itself ran the RACE reads through MiXCR, one entry per CDR3 protein. The sample shows some 400,000 distinct CDR3 sequences, 5.1% of them seen only once. The material sequenced was whole blood, taken in connection with sensitization to the hapten diphenylcyclopropenone (DPC). These receptors originate from a woman aged 45-60 years with alopecia areata. Some clones in this sample may be carry-over from other donors' samples.

This clonotype was counted many times. The chain combines TRBV12-3 or TRBV12-4 with TRBJ1-5; 7 nucleotides match TRBD1. V was clipped by 4 bases and J by 5 bases; unmatched bases: 5. There are 14 residues in the CDR3. CDR3 sequence reads: CASSYDRVDQPQHF. The CDR3 DNA reads as TGTGCCAGCAGTTATGACAGGGTGGATCAGCCCCAGCATTTT.

This clonotype appeared a few times. The chain carries TRBV29-1 and TRBJ1-2; 8 nucleotides match TRBD1. The CDR3 totals 14 residues. Germline CDR1 is SQVTM and CDR2 is ANQGSEA. V lost 8 bases, J lost 4 bases, and 12 bases stayed unmatched. The CDR3 sequence: CSWGVRTGSYGYTF. The CDR3 bases are TGCAGCTGGGGGGTCCGGACAGGGAGCTATGGCTACACCTTC.

This clonotype was detected ten times or more. The chain recombines TRBV5-1 with TRBJ2-3; D perhaps matches TRBD2 (6 bases). Deletions cut 3 bases from V and 6 bases from J, with 11 bases between. The CDR3 is 13 amino acids. Germline V gives CDR1 SGHRS, CDR2 YFSETQ. CDR3 protein: CASSWGLPDTQYF. CDR3 DNA: TGCGCCAGCAGCTGGGGACTGCCCGATACGCAGTATTTT.

The rearrangement links TRBV24-1 to TRBJ2-7; a weak D match, TRBD1 (6 bases). Germline CDR1 and CDR2: KGHDR and SFDVKD. The CDR3 loop spans 15 amino acids. The germline V and J ends were trimmed by 1 base and 5 bases, with 14 bases remaining between them. The CDR3 protein is CATSDLGTRFNEQYF. The CDR3 DNA reads as TGTGCCACCAGTGATTTAGGGACAAGGTTCAACGAGCAGTACTTC.

This clonotype turned up a few times. The CDR3 nucleotides are TGTGCCAGCAGTCCCCTTGCGAGGGAAAAACTGTTTTTT. Translating gives CASSPLAREKLFF. V gene TRBV6-6 combines with J gene TRBJ1-4; the D is unclear. V was trimmed by 5 bases and J by 8 bases, leaving 12 bases between them. This CDR3 has 13 amino acids. Per germline, CDR1 MNHNY and CDR2 SVGAGI (reference sequence).

This clonotype was observed a few times. The chain has TRBV18 and TRBJ2-5; TRBD1 matches 8 bases. The CDR3 has 15 residues. Trimming took 3 bases from V and 4 from J; bases not matched to a gene: 7. Germline V gene lookup returns CDR1 KGHSH and CDR2 LQKENI. The CDR3 reads CASSPKTGVGETQYF. DNA for the CDR3: TGTGCCAGCTCACCGAAGACAGGGGTAGGAGAGACCCAGTACTTC.

The V gene is TRBV7-9, the J gene TRBJ2-7; weak D call: TRBD2 (5 bases). CDR3 size: 13 residues. Germline CDR1 and CDR2: SEHNR and FQNEAQ (reference sequence). The V and J ends lost 5 bases and 7 bases respectively, with 15 bases between them. The CDR3 DNA follows: TGTGCCAGCAGCGATGGACTGGACTTGGAGCAGTACTTC. This gives the protein CASSDGLDLEQYF.

This clonotype was counted at least ten times. This rearrangement joins TRBV10-3 to TRBJ2-1; D gene unclear. CDR1 and CDR2 from the germline V gene are ENHRY and SYGVKD. This CDR3 region has 11 residues. Trimming stripped 4 bases from V and 5 bases from J, with 3 bases between. This CDR3 is CAISVDNEQFF. CDR3 bases: TGTGCCATCAGTGTTGACAATGAGCAGTTCTTC.

This clonotype was seen at least ten times. J is TRBJ1-6 and V is TRBV2; 7 bases line up with TRBD1. The CDR3 covers 15 residues. Unmatched junction bases numbered 4, after V lost 6 bases and J lost 2 bases. Per germline, CDR1 SNHLY and CDR2 FYNNEI. CDR3 DNA sequence: TGTGCCAGCAGACGCGGGACAGCCTATAATTCACCCCTCCACTTT. This codes for CASRRGTAYNSPLHF.

Many counts were recorded for this clonotype. This rearrangement joins TRBV7-6 to TRBJ1-1; D not certain. Germline-derived CDR1 and CDR2 are SGHVS and FNYEAQ. CDR3 size: 15 residues. V was clipped by 2 bases and J by 1 base, with 11 bases between them. The CDR3 bases are TGTGCCAGCAGCTTAATCTCACAGCCGAACACTGAAGCTTTCTTT. Translating gives CASSLISQPNTEAFF. Variable domain in full (rest from reference TRBV7-6 and TRBJ1-1): GAGVSQSPRYKVTKRGQDVALRCDPISGHVSLYWYRQALGQGPEFLTYFNYEAQQDKSGLPNDRFSAERPEGSISTLTIQRTEQRDSAMYRCASSLISQPNTEAFFGQGTRLTVV.

The J gene is TRBJ2-1, the V gene TRBV6-5, with D possibly TRBD1 on 5 matching bases. V was cut by 6 bases and J by 2 bases, with 8 bases left in between. The CDR3 has 13 residues. Germline assignment: CDR1 MNHEY and CDR2 SVGAGI. The CDR3 DNA follows: TGTGCCAGCAGCTACAGGACCTACAATGAGCAGTTCTTC. It codes for CASSYRTYNEQFF.

This chain joins TRBV24-1 and TRBJ2-7; 7 bases line up with TRBD2. The CDR3 spans 12 residues. J gave up 6 bases and V 3 bases, and 1 base lay outside the gene matches. CDR1 KGHDR and CDR2 SFDVKD come from the germline V gene. CDR3 amino acids: CATSDTGGEQYF. The CDR3 nucleotides are TGTGCCACCAGTGATACGGGGGGCGAGCAGTACTTC.

The chain recombines TRBV5-1 with TRBJ2-3; 8 bases line up with TRBD2. The germline V gene has CDR1 SGHRS and CDR2 YFSETQ. The CDR3 spans 17 residues. V trimming: 0 bases; J trimming: 8 bases; junction bases outside the gene matches: 14. In DNA, the CDR3 is TGCGCCAGCAGCTTGGTGGGGCGCGGACTAGCTGAGGGTACGCAGTATTTT. This translates into CASSLVGRGLAEGTQYF.

The sample holds a few counts of this clonotype. V gene TRBV20-1 combines with J gene TRBJ2-7; weak D call: TRBD1 (5 bases). Looked up from germline, CDR1 is DFQATT and CDR2 is SNEGSKA (reference sequence). Trimming cost V 6 bases and J 3 bases, with 18 bases left between them. The CDR3 loop spans 14 amino acids. The CDR3 bases are TGCAGTGCAACGTCTCCCACAGGACGCTACGAGCAGTACTTC. Translation gives CSATSPTGRYEQYF.

This clonotype was seen many times. The chain recombines TRBV5-1 with TRBJ1-1; D might be TRBD1 (5 bases). The CDR3 sequence is 17 residues long. Germline loops: CDR1 SGHRS, CDR2 YFSETQ. Trimming stripped 0 bases from V and 5 bases from J, with 20 bases between. CDR3 amino acids: CASSLVQGAVGPTEAFF. The CDR3 nucleotides are TGCGCCAGCAGCTTGGTTCAGGGCGCGGTAGGTCCAACTGAAGCTTTCTTT.

This chain connects TRBV6-5 to TRBJ2-2; D not certain. The CDR3 covers 15 residues. The ends were cut back, 6 bases at V and 1 base at J, with 12 bases in the middle. Germline CDR1 MNHEY, CDR2 SVGAGI. The DNA for the CDR3 is TGTGCCAGCAGCTCCCGCCCGGGGAACACCGGGGAGCTGTTTTTT. Amino acids: CASSSRPGNTGELFF.

This clonotype was seen only a few times. The chain combines TRBV7-2 with TRBJ2-3; D is uncertain. V lost 5 bases and J lost 10, with 13 bases in between. Germline loops: CDR1 SGHTA, CDR2 FQGNSA. This CDR3 spans 12 amino acids. CDR3 loop: CASSPGPRPQYF. In nucleotides, the CDR3 is TGTGCCAGCAGCCCTGGGCCTCGGCCGCAGTATTTT.

The chain recombines TRBV11-2 with TRBJ1-5; no reliable D call. In germline, CDR1 is SGHAT, CDR2 FQNNGV. The length of the CDR3 is 14 residues. With 1 base removed from V and 5 bases from J, the gap between germline ends came to 9 bases. The CDR3 reads CASSLGEKYQPQHF. The CDR3 DNA reads as TGTGCCAGCAGCTTAGGCGAGAAATATCAGCCCCAGCATTTT. Combining the CDR3 with reference TRBV11-2 and TRBJ1-5 gives the whole variable domain EAGVAQSPRYKIIEKRQSVAFWCNPISGHATLYWYQQILGQGPKLLIQFQNNGVVDDSQLPKDRFSAERLKGVDSTLKIQPAKLEDSAVYLCASSLGEKYQPQHFGDGTRLSIL.

Note on this clonotype: A read error may be the cause here, since a much bigger clone is one base away. As DNA, the CDR3 is TGTGCCATCAGTGAGTTAGGGACCCAGAATCAGCCCCAGCATTTT. Translated: CAISELGTQNQPQHF. This chain links TRBV10-3 with TRBJ1-5, with D perhaps matching TRBD1 (5 bases). Trimming removed 1 base at V and 4 bases at J, with 11 bases between. This CDR3 comprises 15 residues. The germline CDR1 and CDR2 sequences are ENHRY and SYGVKD.

The sample holds many counts of this clonotype. The chain carries TRBV6-1 and TRBJ2-1, with D maybe TRBD2 (6 bases). CDR3 length equals 16 residues. The ends were cut back, 0 bases at V and 10 bases at J, with 19 bases in the middle. CDR1 MNHNS and CDR2 SASEGT come from the germline V gene. CDR3: CASSEAAGPGLGEQFF. The DNA for the CDR3 is TGTGCCAGCAGTGAAGCGGCAGGGCCGGGACTGGGCGAGCAGTTCTTC.

This clonotype was counted many times. The chain employs TRBV28 and TRBJ2-1; TRBD2 aligns across 10 bases. The CDR3 runs 16 residues. J was trimmed by 2 bases and V by 3 bases; bases with no gene match: 4. The germline gives CDR1 MDHEN, CDR2 SYDVKM. CDR3 region: CASSLEREGPYNEQFF. In nucleotides, the CDR3 is TGTGCCAGCAGTTTGGAGCGGGAGGGTCCCTACAATGAGCAGTTCTTC.

This clonotype was counted a few times. The chain uses TRBV6-5 and TRBJ2-2, with TRBD1 matching over 8 bases. This CDR3 comprises 15 residues. J gave up 7 bases and V 6 bases, and 10 bases lay outside the gene matches. The germline gives CDR1 MNHEY, CDR2 SVGAGI. CDR3 sequence (DNA): TGTGCCAGCAGCTCGCGACAGGGGCGCAGCGGGGAGCTGTTTTTT. It is translated as CASSSRQGRSGELFF.

The CDR3 here is CASSYSTGLGKNIQYF. For the CDR3, the DNA is TGTGCCAGCAGTTACTCGACAGGGCTAGGCAAAAACATTCAGTACTTC. The J gene is TRBJ2-4, the V gene TRBV6-6; 7 nucleotides agree with TRBD1. The CDR3 runs to 16 residues. V lost 0 bases, J lost 3 bases, and 5 bases stayed unmatched. CDR1 and CDR2 from the germline V gene are MNHNY and SVGAGI (reference sequence).